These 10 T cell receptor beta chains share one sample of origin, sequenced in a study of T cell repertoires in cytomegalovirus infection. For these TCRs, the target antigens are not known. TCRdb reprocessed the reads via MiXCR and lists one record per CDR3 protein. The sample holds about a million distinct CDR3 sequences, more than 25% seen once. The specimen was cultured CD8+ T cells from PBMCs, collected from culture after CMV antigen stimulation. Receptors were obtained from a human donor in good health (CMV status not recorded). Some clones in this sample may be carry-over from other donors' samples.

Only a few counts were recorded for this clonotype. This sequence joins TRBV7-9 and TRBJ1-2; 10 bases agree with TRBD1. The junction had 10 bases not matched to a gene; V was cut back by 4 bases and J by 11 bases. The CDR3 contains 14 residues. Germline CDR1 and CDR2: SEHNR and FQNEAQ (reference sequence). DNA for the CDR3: TGTGCCAGCAGCTCCGGGAGTGGGACAGGGGTGTACACCTTC. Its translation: CASSSGSGTGVYTF.

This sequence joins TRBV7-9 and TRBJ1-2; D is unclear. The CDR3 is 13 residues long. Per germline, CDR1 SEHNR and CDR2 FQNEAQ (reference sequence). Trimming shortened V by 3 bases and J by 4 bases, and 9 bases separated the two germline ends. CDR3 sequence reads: CASSFPTSYGYTF. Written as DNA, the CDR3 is TGTGCCAGCAGCTTTCCCACCTCCTATGGCTACACCTTC.

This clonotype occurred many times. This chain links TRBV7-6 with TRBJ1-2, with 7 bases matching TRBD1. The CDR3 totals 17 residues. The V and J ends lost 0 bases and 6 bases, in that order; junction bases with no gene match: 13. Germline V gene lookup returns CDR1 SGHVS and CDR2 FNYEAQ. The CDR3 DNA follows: TGTGCCAGCAGCTTAGCCACAGGGGCCCCCGTTCGGGATGGCTACACCTTC. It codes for CASSLATGAPVRDGYTF.

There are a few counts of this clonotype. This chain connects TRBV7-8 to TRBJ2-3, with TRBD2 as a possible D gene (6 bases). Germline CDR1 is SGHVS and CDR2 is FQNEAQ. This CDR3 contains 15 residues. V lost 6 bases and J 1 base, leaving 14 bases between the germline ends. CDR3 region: CASRDRGGGTDTQYF. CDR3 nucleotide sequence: TGTGCCAGCAGGGATAGGGGAGGAGGCACAGATACGCAGTATTTT.

CDR3: CASSRGTGRSYNEQFF. CDR3 nucleotide sequence: TGTGCCAGCAGCCGAGGGACAGGGAGATCTTACAATGAGCAGTTCTTC. V gene TRBV6-5 combines with J gene TRBJ2-1; 9 bases align to TRBD1. CDR3 length: 16 amino acids. V gave up 6 bases and J gave up 4 bases; unmatched junction bases: 10. CDR1 is MNHEY, CDR2 SVGAGI, per germline.

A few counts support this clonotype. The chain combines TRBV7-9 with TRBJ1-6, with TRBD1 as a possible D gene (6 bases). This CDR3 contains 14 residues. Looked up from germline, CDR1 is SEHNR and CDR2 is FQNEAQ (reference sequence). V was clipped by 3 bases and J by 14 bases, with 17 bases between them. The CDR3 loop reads CASSLGQGLLTLHF. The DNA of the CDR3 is TGTGCCAGCAGCTTGGGGCAGGGGCTCCTCACCCTCCACTTT.

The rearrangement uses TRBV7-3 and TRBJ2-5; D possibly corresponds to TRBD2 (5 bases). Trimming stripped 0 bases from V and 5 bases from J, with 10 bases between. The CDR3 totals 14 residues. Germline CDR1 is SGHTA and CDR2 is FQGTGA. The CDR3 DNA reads TGTGCCAGCAGCTTAACGGGCGAGCGGGAGACCCAGTACTTC. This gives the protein CASSLTGERETQYF.

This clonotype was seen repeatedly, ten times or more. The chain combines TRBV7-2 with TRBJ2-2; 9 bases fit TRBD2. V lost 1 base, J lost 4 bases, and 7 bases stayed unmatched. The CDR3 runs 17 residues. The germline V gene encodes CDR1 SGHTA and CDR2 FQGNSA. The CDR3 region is CASSLERAGGPTGELFF. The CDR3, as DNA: TGTGCCAGCAGCTTAGAGCGAGCGGGGGGACCCACCGGGGAGCTGTTTTTT.

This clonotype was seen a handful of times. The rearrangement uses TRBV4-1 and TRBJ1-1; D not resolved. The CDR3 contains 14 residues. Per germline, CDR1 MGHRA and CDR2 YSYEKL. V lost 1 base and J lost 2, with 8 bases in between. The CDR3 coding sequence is TGCGCCAGCAGCCAAGTTAACACAAACACTGAAGCTTTCTTT. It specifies CASSQVNTNTEAFF.

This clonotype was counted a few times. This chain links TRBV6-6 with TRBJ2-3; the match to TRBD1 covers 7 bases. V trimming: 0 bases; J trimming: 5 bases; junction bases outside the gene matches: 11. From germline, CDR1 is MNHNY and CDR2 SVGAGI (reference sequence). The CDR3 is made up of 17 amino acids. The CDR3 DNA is TGTGCCAGCAGTTACTCGATGTTACAGGGGCGAATAGATACGCAGTATTTT. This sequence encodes CASSYSMLQGRIDTQYF.